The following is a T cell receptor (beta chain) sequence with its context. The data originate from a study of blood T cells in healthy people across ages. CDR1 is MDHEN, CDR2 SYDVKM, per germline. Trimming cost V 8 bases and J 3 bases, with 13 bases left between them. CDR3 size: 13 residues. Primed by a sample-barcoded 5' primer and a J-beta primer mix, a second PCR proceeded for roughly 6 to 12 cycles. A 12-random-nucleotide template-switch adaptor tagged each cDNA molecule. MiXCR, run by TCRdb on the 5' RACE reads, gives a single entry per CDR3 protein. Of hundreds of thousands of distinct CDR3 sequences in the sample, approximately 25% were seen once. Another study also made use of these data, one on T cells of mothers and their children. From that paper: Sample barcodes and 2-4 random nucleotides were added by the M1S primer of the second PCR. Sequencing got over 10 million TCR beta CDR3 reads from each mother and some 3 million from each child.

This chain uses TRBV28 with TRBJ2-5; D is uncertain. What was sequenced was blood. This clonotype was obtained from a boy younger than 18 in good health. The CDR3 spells CASEPNLEETQYF. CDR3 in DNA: TGTGCCAGCGAGCCTAATCTTGAAGAGACCCAGTACTTC.